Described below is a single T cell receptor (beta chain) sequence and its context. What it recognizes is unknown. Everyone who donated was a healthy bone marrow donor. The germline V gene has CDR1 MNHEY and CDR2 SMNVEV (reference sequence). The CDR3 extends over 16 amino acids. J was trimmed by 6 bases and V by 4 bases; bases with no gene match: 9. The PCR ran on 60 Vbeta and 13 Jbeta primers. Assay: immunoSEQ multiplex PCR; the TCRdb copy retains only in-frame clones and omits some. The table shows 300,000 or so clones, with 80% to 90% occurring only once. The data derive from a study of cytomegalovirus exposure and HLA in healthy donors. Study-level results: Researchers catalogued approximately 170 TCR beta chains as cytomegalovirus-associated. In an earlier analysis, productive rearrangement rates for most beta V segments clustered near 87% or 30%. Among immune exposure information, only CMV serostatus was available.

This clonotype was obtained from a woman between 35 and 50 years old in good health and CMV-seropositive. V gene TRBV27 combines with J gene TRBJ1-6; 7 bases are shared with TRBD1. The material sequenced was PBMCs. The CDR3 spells CASSSPTRDSNSPLHF. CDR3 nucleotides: TGTGCCAGCAGTTCACCTACCCGGGACAGTAATTCACCCCTCCACTTT.